The T cell receptor beta chain described here comes from a study of blood T cell repertoires in COVID-19. Across the study: T cells, B-cell-depleted T cells, or PBMCs supplied cDNA or gDNA.

CDR1 and CDR2 from the germline V gene are SGHNT and YYREEE (reference sequence). V lost 3 bases and J lost 3; bases outside the gene matches: 4. The CDR3 length is 14 residues. Authors' data handling: From reference gene primer amplification, estimates of nucleated cell counts were derived. Sequencing was performed with immunoSEQ multiplex PCR; in TCRdb, only in-frame clones are kept and a portion is missing. The V and J calls and the clone size are those of that table, but D and trimming were determined from the DNA. The repertoire holds under 300,000 clones, with 85% as singletons. Source material: peripheral blood. This chain uses TRBV5-4 with TRBJ2-7; 9 nucleotides line up with TRBD1. The source of this sequence is a human donor in a cohort sampled during active COVID-19. CDR3 region: CASSSTGGDYEQYF. The CDR3 DNA reads TGTGCCAGCAGCTCGACAGGGGGGGACTACGAGCAGTACTTC.